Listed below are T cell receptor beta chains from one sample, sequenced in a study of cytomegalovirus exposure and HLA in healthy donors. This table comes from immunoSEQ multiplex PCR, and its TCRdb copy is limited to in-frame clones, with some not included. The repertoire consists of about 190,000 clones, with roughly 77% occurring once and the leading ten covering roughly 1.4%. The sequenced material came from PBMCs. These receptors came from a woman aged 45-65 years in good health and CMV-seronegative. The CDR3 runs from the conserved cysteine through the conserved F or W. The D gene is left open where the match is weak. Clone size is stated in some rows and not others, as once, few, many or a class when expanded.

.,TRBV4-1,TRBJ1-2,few,TGCGCCAGCAGCCCAATACAGGGCTATGGCTACACCTTC,CASSPIQGYGYTF
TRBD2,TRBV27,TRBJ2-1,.,TGTGCCAGCAACAGACTAGCGGCTTTATACAATGAGCAGTTCTTC,CASNRLAALYNEQFF
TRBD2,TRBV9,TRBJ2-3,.,TGTGCCAGCAGCGTAGTTCCGGGAGGTTCAGATACGCAGTATTTT,CASSVVPGGSDTQYF
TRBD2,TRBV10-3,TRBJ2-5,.,TGTGCCATCAGTGGGACTAGCGGGGGCCAAGAGACCCAGTACTTC,CAISGTSGGQETQYF
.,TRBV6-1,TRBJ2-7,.,TGTGCCGGATCCCTACAGGGTTACGAGCAGTACTTC,CAGSLQGYEQYF
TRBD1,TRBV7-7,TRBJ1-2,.,TGTGCTAGCAGCCCAACCCAGGGGGCAGTAAACTATGGCTACACCTTC,CASSPTQGAVNYGYTF
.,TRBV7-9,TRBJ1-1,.,TGTGCCAGCAGCTTAACAGGGACCTGGGCTGAAGCTTTCTTT,CASSLTGTWAEAFF
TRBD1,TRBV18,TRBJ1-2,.,TGTGCCAGCTCACCTGTGCGGTCAGGGGGCGACCGGTACTATGGCTACACCTTC,CASSPVRSGGDRYYGYTF
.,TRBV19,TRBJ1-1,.,TGTGCCAGTAGTACTTCAGGGCACACTGAAGCTTTCTTT,CASSTSGHTEAFF
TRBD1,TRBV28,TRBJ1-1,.,TGTGCCAGCTGGGACAGGGTTCGCGCTTTCTTT,CASWDRVRAFF
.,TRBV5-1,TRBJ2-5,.,TGCGCCAGCAGCTCCCCTCTGACTAGGTTGGAAGAGACCCAGTACTTC,CASSSPLTRLEETQYF
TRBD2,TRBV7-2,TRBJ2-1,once,TGTGCCAGCAGCCGTAGCGGGGGCCGAAACAATGAGCAGTTCTTC,CASSRSGGRNNEQFF
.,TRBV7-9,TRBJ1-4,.,TGTGCCAGCAGCCCTAGGACAGTTGAAAAACTGTTTTTT,CASSPRTVEKLFF
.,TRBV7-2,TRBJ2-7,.,TGTGCCAGCAGCTTAGAGGGGGGGTACGAGCAGTACTTC,CASSLEGGYEQYF
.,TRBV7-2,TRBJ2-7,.,TGTGCCAGCAGCTTCGATGTGCGAGTTAGAGAGCAGTACTTC,CASSFDVRVREQYF
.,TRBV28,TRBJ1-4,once,TGTGCCAGCAGTTTATGGGCTCAGGGGCGTAATGAAAAACTGTTTTTT,CASSLWAQGRNEKLFF